This T cell receptor (beta chain) emerged from a study of T-cell memory formation after mild COVID-19. Whole-study findings and limits: CD4+ clones that contracted lay mainly in CM and EM; CD8+ ones lay in EMRA. Contracting clones, day 15 to 85, had balanced CD4/CD8, and later expanders favored CD4+. Some clones that responded turned up in pre-infection memory, which suggests that cross-reactive memory joined in.

This clonotype appeared a few times. Its antigen is undetermined. Amplification by 5'RACE using constant-segment primers produced TCR alpha and TCR beta cDNA libraries that carried sample barcodes and UMIs. TCRdb analysed the 5' RACE reads with MiXCR anew, one entry per CDR3 protein. The sample contains about 140,000 distinct CDR3 sequences, more than 13% of which appear only once. Sequencing was done on a sample of PBMCs or a T cell subset sorted from them (not recorded which). The sequence came from an adult woman who had mild COVID-19 (a few samples of this study predate the infection). Cell type and time point are not known.

Here the CDR3 DNA reads TGCAGTGCTCCCACTGGGGCTGGGTCACTGAACACCGGGGAGCTGTTTTTT. It encodes CSAPTGAGSLNTGELFF. The chain employs TRBV20-1 and TRBJ2-2; possibly TRBD1 for D (5 bases). V was pared by 5 bases and J by 1 base, with 20 bases between. Germline values: CDR1 DFQATT, CDR2 SNEGSKA (reference sequence). This CDR3 has 17 amino acids.